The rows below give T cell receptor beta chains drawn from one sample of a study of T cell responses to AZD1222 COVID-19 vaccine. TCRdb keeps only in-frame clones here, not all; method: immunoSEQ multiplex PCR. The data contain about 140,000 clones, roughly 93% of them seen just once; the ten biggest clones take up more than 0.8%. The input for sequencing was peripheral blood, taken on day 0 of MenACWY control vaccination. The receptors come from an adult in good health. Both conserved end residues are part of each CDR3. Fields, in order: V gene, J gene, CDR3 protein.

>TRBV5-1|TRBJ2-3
CASSLRGDTDTQYF
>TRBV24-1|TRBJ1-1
CATSDLSGQAFF
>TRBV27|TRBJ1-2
CASSLLFGAGGGYTF
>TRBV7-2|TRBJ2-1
CASSSSGVSYNEQFF
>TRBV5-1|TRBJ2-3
CASSLGQGGDTQYF
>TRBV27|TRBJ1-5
CASSSIQGSQPQHF
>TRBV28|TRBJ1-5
CASSDREEVNQPQHF
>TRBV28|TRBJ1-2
CASSLYRGGYGYTF
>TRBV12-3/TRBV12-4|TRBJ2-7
CASSFTKTYEQYF
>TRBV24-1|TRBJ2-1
CATSEAQGNEQFF
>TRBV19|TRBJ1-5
CASKGGGSSNQPQHF
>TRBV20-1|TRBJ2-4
CSASFPSGAKNIQYF
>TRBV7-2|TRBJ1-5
CASSLTANSNQPQHF
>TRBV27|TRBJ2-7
CASSNWAGGEQYF
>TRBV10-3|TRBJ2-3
CAISEGVSQYF
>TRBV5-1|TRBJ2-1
CASSLAVTSVDNEQFF
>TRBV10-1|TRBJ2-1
CASSGRTSGKYNEQFF
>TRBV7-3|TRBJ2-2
CASSFTPPLSGTTGELFF
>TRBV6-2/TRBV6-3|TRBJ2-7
CASSYSEKSGYEQYF